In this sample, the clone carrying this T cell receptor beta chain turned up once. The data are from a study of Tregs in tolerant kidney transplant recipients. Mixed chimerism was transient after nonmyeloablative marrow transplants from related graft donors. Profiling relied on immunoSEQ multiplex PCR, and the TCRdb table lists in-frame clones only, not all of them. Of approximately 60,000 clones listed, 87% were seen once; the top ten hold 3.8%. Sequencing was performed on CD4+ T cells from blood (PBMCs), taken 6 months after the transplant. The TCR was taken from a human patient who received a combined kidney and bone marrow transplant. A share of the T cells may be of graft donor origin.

CDR3 in DNA: TGTGCCTGGAGTGTAGGGACAGGCAGGAACACTGAAGCTTTCTTT. It codes for CAWSVGTGRNTEAFF. The chain employs TRBV30 and TRBJ1-1; 8 bases map to TRBD1. Germline CDR1 reads GTSNPN; CDR2 reads SVGIG (reference sequence). The CDR3 consists of 15 residues. After removal of 0 bases from V and 1 base from J, the junction contained 4 bases not matched to a gene.